The clone carrying this T cell receptor beta chain showed up just once. Antigen specificity is unknown. This sample stems from a study of shared clonotypes between healthy human individuals. Across the study: The donors, a couple of women and a few men, were aged 18 to 49. Findings and caveats of the study: Between four donors, naive CD4 clonotypes were shared at a level of around 5.1%.

With 2 bases clipped from V and 2 bases from J, the junction kept 6 bases outside the gene matches. The CDR3 has 15 residues. Germline CDR1 is GTSNPN and CDR2 is SVGIG (reference sequence). The assay was immunoSEQ multiplex PCR, and TCRdb's table has in-frame clones only and misses some. This repertoire shows over 1.5 million clones, 95% to 99% found once; its top ten account for approximately 0.45%. The TCR originated in a man younger than 45 in good health. Sequencing was carried out using naive CD4+ T cells sorted from blood. Subset noted: CD45RA+ positively selected. The V and J genes are TRBV30 and TRBJ1-3; 7 bases align to TRBD1. The CDR3 DNA sequence: TGTGCCTGGAGTAAGAGGGGGCTGGCTGGAAACACCATATATTTT. It translates to CAWSKRGLAGNTIYF. The complete variable domain, with remaining parts taken from reference TRBV30 and TRBJ1-3, reads SQTIHQWPATLVQPVGSPLSLECTVEGTSNPNLYWYRQAAGRGLQLLFYSVGIGQISSEVPQNLSASRPQDRQFILSSKKLLLSDSGFYLCAWSKRGLAGNTIYFGEGSWLTVV.